Below are 26 T cell receptor beta chains sequenced from a single sample in a study of response to subunit inactivated influenza vaccine. TCRdb redid the calling of the RT-PCR reads with MiXCR, one entry per CDR3 protein. The sample yields hundreds of thousands of distinct CDR3 sequences, 12% seen once. This material consisted of PBMCs from blood, taken on the day of vaccination. These receptor sequences come from a man in his fifties or sixties who received an inactivated influenza vaccine.

This rearrangement joins TRBV28 to TRBJ2-7; D gene unclear. V lost 0 bases to trimming and J lost 2 bases, with 2 bases between them. Germline CDR1 is MDHEN and CDR2 is SYDVKM. The CDR3 length is 12 residues. The CDR3 nucleotides are TGTGCCAGCAGTTTATGGCCCTACGAGCAGTACTTC. It specifies CASSLWPYEQYF.

The chain uses TRBV25-1 and TRBJ2-7; the D gene is possibly TRBD1 (5 bases). V was cut by 9 bases and J by 3 bases, with 9 bases left in between. Germline assignment: CDR1 MGHDK and CDR2 SYGVNS. CDR3 length: 11 residues. The CDR3 protein is CASIDSYEQYF. As DNA, the CDR3 is TGTGCCAGTATTGACAGCTACGAGCAGTACTTC.

This clonotype has ten or more counts. The V call is TRBV25-1, the J call TRBJ2-7, with 7 bases matching TRBD1. Trimming removed 6 bases from V and 3 bases from J; junction bases left unmatched: 5. Germline-derived CDR1 and CDR2 are MGHDK and SYGVNS. The CDR3 contains 13 residues. In DNA form, the CDR3 reads TGTGCCAGCAGAGTAGGGGGCAGCTACGAGCAGTACTTC. Residues: CASRVGGSYEQYF.

V is TRBV5-1 and J is TRBJ2-7; D not resolved. V lost 5 bases to trimming and J lost 6 bases, with 12 bases between them. CDR1 and CDR2 from the germline V gene are SGHRS and YFSETQ. This CDR3 has 12 residues. This CDR3 reads CASRETGGEQYF. CDR3 in DNA: TGCGCCAGCAGGGAGACGGGCGGCGAGCAGTACTTC.

This clonotype was seen more than once but under ten times. The CDR3 region is CASSLEYRAGRRVNYGYTF. CDR3 nucleotide sequence: TGTGCCAGCAGTTTAGAGTACCGAGCCGGTCGGCGGGTTAACTATGGCTACACCTTC. The J gene is TRBJ1-2, the V gene TRBV28; no reliable D call. The length of the CDR3 is 19 residues. V was pared by 2 bases and J by 1 base, with 23 bases between. Per germline, CDR1 MDHEN and CDR2 SYDVKM.

The table lists this clonotype with many counts. The V and J genes are TRBV7-8 and TRBJ2-3; the D gene is possibly TRBD2 (5 bases). V lost 10 bases and J lost 2, with 16 bases in between. Germline-derived CDR1 and CDR2 are SGHVS and FQNEAQ. The CDR3 totals 14 residues. The CDR3 sequence: CATTGDYSTDTQYF. In nucleotides, the CDR3 is TGTGCCACGACCGGCGACTATTCCACAGATACGCAGTATTTT. The complete variable domain, with remaining parts taken from reference TRBV7-8 and TRBJ2-3, reads GAGVSQSPRYKVAKRGQDVALRCDPISGHVSLFWYQQALGQGPEFLTYFQNEAQLDKSGLPSDRFFAERPEGSVSTLKIQRTQQEDSAVYLCATTGDYSTDTQYFGPGTRLTVL.

This clonotype was seen ten or more times. This chain links TRBV4-1 with TRBJ2-5; D unresolved. V lost 3 bases to trimming and J lost 4 bases, with 9 bases between them. Germline V lookup: CDR1 MGHRA, CDR2 YSYEKL. The CDR3 is 13 amino acids. DNA of the CDR3: TGCGCCAGCAGCCAGGGTCCTTTAGAGACCCAGTACTTC. Translated: CASSQGPLETQYF.

In this sample, this clonotype turned up many times. The junction and the germline gene differ at one end; a read error may be behind it. The gene calls are TRBV11-2 and TRBJ2-5; 13 bases line up with TRBD2. This CDR3 is 15 amino acids long. Germline CDR1 reads SGHAT; CDR2 reads FQNNGV. The DNA for the CDR3 is TGCGCCAGCAGCTCACTAGCGGGAGGGCTGGAGACCCAGTACTTC. Its translation is CASSSLAGGLETQYF.

This chain links TRBV6-5 with TRBJ2-7; 10 nucleotides match TRBD2. V lost 0 bases and J lost 4; bases outside the gene matches: 6. CDR1 and CDR2 (germline): MNHEY, SVGAGI. The CDR3 is 16 residues long. This CDR3 reads CASSYSRLAGDYEQYF. CDR3 bases: TGTGCCAGCAGTTACTCGAGGCTAGCGGGAGATTACGAGCAGTACTTC.

This clonotype has only a few counts. DNA of the CDR3: TGTGCCAGCAGGGGAAGGGGTAATGAAAAACTGTTTTTT. This codes for CASRGRGNEKLFF. The chain uses TRBV5-6 and TRBJ1-4, with D perhaps matching TRBD1 (5 bases). V shed 5 bases and J shed 4 bases, with 9 bases lying between them. The CDR3 consists of 13 residues. Germline CDR1 is SGHDT and CDR2 is YYEEEE.

This clonotype was recorded a few times. The chain links TRBV13 to TRBJ1-2, with a weak D call TRBD1 (6 bases). The CDR3 is 13 amino acids. Germline V lookup: CDR1 PRHDT, CDR2 FYEKMQ (reference sequence). V shed 4 bases and J shed 7 bases, with 13 bases lying between them. CDR3 DNA sequence: TGTGCCAGCAGCTGGGACAACTCCGGTGGCTACACCTTC. This codes for CASSWDNSGGYTF.

This clonotype was seen only a few times. The chain uses TRBV28 and TRBJ2-3, with 8 bases aligning to TRBD1. The CDR3 contains 17 residues. The germline CDR1 and CDR2 sequences are MDHEN and SYDVKM. Trimming took 2 bases from V and 3 from J; bases not matched to a gene: 10. The chain's CDR3 is CASSLPQDREWTDTQYF. CDR3 DNA sequence: TGTGCCAGCAGTTTACCGCAGGACAGGGAATGGACAGATACGCAGTATTTT.

This clonotype came up a few times. This rearrangement joins TRBV7-2 to TRBJ2-7; 8 bases align to TRBD1. V dropped 0 bases and J dropped 6; count of bases not matched to a gene: 7. The CDR3 sequence is 15 residues long. The germline V gene has CDR1 SGHTA and CDR2 FQGNSA. The CDR3 here is CASSLATVRGLEQYF. The DNA for the CDR3 is TGTGCCAGCAGCTTAGCGACGGTCAGGGGGCTCGAGCAGTACTTC.

V and J are TRBV5-5 and TRBJ2-7, with 8 bases lining up with TRBD1. CDR1 is SGHKS and CDR2 is YYEKEE in the germline V gene (reference sequence). The CDR3 consists of 15 residues. The trim removed 5 bases at V and 3 bases at J, leaving 10 bases unmatched. DNA for the CDR3: TGTGCCAGCAGTTCTAGGACAGGGCCAATCTACGAGCAGTACTTC. Protein sequence: CASSSRTGPIYEQYF.

A few counts support this clonotype. The genes are TRBV7-2 and TRBJ2-3; 14 bases fit TRBD2. CDR3 length: 14 amino acids. The V gene end was trimmed by 5 bases and the J gene end by 11 bases; junction bases not matched to a gene: 6. Germline CDR1 reads SGHTA; CDR2 reads FQGNSA. The CDR3 nucleotides read TGTGCCAGCAGCATCGGACTAGCGGGGGGTGGGCAGTATTTT. Its translation: CASSIGLAGGGQYF.

The sample holds many counts of this clonotype. The genes are TRBV6-1 and TRBJ1-1; unclear D gene. Between the trimmed V and J ends, which lost 6 bases and 4 bases, there was a span of 9 bases. Germline V gives CDR1 MNHNS, CDR2 SASEGT. The CDR3 is made up of 12 amino acids. CDR3 nucleotides: TGTGCCAGCAGCAAGGACCTCACTGAAGCTTTCTTT. This encodes CASSKDLTEAFF.

This clonotype was detected only a few times. V is TRBV5-1 and J is TRBJ2-1; D might be TRBD1 (8 bases). Looked up from germline, CDR1 is SGHRS and CDR2 is YFSETQ. Trimming stripped 4 bases from V and 1 base from J, with 21 bases between. The CDR3 contains 18 residues. The CDR3 is CASSGGGQVLASYNEQFF. CDR3 coding DNA: TGCGCCAGCAGCGGGGGGGGACAGGTTTTAGCATCCTACAATGAGCAGTTCTTC.

This clonotype was counted many times. Here the CDR3 DNA reads TGTGCCAGCCGCCGGACAGGAGGCACCGGGGAGCTGTTTTTT. This codes for CASRRTGGTGELFF. The V and J genes are TRBV12-3 or TRBV12-4 and TRBJ2-2, with 7 bases lining up with TRBD1. V trimming: 8 bases; J trimming: 4 bases; junction bases outside the gene matches: 7. CDR3 length: 14 amino acids.

The chain is built from TRBV4-1 and TRBJ2-1; 10 bases are shared with TRBD2. V dropped 0 bases and J dropped 7; count of bases not matched to a gene: 6. The CDR3 length is 16 residues. Germline V lookup: CDR1 MGHRA, CDR2 YSYEKL. The CDR3 bases are TGCGCCAGCAGCCAAGAGGAGCGGGGGGGCGTAAATGAGCAGTTCTTC. This sequence encodes CASSQEERGGVNEQFF.

The chain has TRBV14 and TRBJ2-3; the D is unclear. V lost 1 base and J lost 7, with 9 bases in between. Germline V gene sequence: CDR1 SGHDN, CDR2 FVKESK. The CDR3 spans 13 residues. The CDR3 reads CASSQVVGYTQYF. CDR3 nucleotide sequence: TGTGCCAGCAGCCAAGTAGTCGGATATACGCAGTATTTT.

There are a few counts of this clonotype. V usage is TRBV20-1 and J usage is TRBJ2-1; D unresolved. The CDR3 runs to 12 residues. V was clipped by 4 bases and J by 10 bases, with 14 bases between them. Per germline, CDR1 DFQATT and CDR2 SNEGSKA (reference sequence). The CDR3 DNA reads as TGCAGTGCTACTTTCTCTGAACGGGAGCAGTTCTTC. This sequence encodes CSATFSEREQFF.

This clonotype was seen a few times. J is TRBJ2-1 and V is TRBV20-1, with D tentatively TRBD2 (5 bases). The germline V and J ends were trimmed by 3 bases and 7 bases, with 16 bases remaining between them. The CDR3 contains 14 residues. From germline, CDR1 is DFQATT and CDR2 SNEGSKA (reference sequence). CDR3 region: CSARHPLVWNEQFF. Written as DNA, the CDR3 is TGCAGTGCTAGGCATCCACTAGTGTGGAATGAGCAGTTCTTC.

The sample holds a few counts of this clonotype. The rearrangement links TRBV7-2 to TRBJ1-2; TRBD1 matches 7 bases. Germline V CDR1 and CDR2: SGHTA, FQGNSA. The ends lost 4 bases at V and 4 bases at J; junction bases unmatched: 3. The CDR3 sequence is 13 residues long. This CDR3 reads CASSSQGIYGYTF. DNA for the CDR3: TGTGCCAGCAGCTCACAGGGGATCTATGGCTACACCTTC.

The chain uses TRBV5-1 and TRBJ2-7; 9 positions agree with TRBD2. Germline CDR1 SGHRS, CDR2 YFSETQ. The CDR3 spans 15 residues. With V trimmed by 4 bases and J by 4 bases, 9 bases remained unmatched. The CDR3 region is CASSALGGGEYEQYF. CDR3 sequence (DNA): TGCGCCAGCAGCGCACTCGGCGGGGGGGAATACGAGCAGTACTTC.

The genes are TRBV30 and TRBJ2-7; no firm D call. V was shortened by 1 base and J by 0 bases, with 4 bases between the two germline ends. This CDR3 is built from 12 residues. CDR1 is GTSNPN, CDR2 SVGIG, per germline (reference sequence). The CDR3 coding sequence is TGTGCCTGGAGTGATTACTCCTACGAGCAGTACTTC. It codes for CAWSDYSYEQYF. The whole variable domain, filled in from reference TRBV30 and TRBJ2-7, reads SQTIHQWPATLVQPVGSPLSLECTVEGTSNPNLYWYRQAAGRGLQLLFYSVGIGQISSEVPQNLSASRPQDRQFILSSKKLLLSDSGFYLCAWSDYSYEQYFGPGTRLTVT.

Only a few counts were recorded for this clonotype. The chain joins TRBV27 to TRBJ2-1; 9 bases are a match to TRBD2. The V segment lost 6 bases and the J segment 6 bases; nucleotides outside the gene matches: 12. CDR1 is MNHEY and CDR2 is SMNVEV in the germline V gene (reference sequence). This CDR3 comprises 16 residues. The CDR3 loop is CASSGLARSPPNEQFF. CDR3 in DNA: TGTGCCAGCAGCGGACTAGCGCGGTCCCCTCCCAATGAGCAGTTCTTC.